The source of this T cell receptor (beta chain) is a study of T cell responses to AZD1222 COVID-19 vaccine. Findings of the study overall: Mostly white British, mostly female donors; authors suggested clonal diversity may be underestimated. Researchers took repertoire samples only after the peak T cell response had come.

Trimming pared 2 bases from V and 3 bases from J, leaving 10 bases between. This CDR3 region has 15 residues. CDR1 and CDR2 from the germline V gene are ENHRY and SYGVKD. In regard to this clone: Antigen: not known.

The table came from immunoSEQ multiplex PCR; TCRdb's copy has only in-frame clones and leaves some out. The sample carries 130,000 to 150,000 clones, roughly nine tenths recorded once. The TCR sequence derives from an adult in good health. The chain carries TRBV10-3 and TRBJ2-2; no clear D gene. The specimen comprised peripheral blood, sampled on day 0 of AZD1222 vaccination. CDR3: CAISEGRSDTGELFF. CDR3 DNA: TGTGCCATCAGTGAGGGTCGGAGCGACACCGGGGAGCTGTTTTTT.